This T cell receptor beta chain stems from a study of STAT5B mutations in CD4+ large granular lymphocyte leukemia. In the study's own analysis: A productive frequency of 2.59 x 10-5 was the lowest detectable. Repertoires were generated with immunoSEQ multiplex PCR, while TCRdb's copy carries only in-frame clones and drops some. V and J calls and clone size are as listed in that table; D and trimming were resolved from the DNA. The repertoire holds around 34,000 clones, with over 80% as singletons. Study-wide points: The CD4+ versus CD8+ T-LGLL clonality difference may reflect limited sample size.

The CDR3 runs 14 residues. V was shortened by 2 bases and J by 1 base, with 8 bases between the two germline ends. Germline CDR1 reads KGHSH; CDR2 reads LQKENI. In the case of this clone: Its antigen is not known.

The chain links TRBV18 to TRBJ1-1; D gene ambiguous. The clonotype comes from a human donor in good health. Sequenced material: CD4+ T cells from blood buffy coats. CDR3 in DNA: TGTGCCAGCTCACCAGGGGAAGGGAACACTGAAGCTTTCTTT. Translation: CASSPGEGNTEAFF. The full variable domain, in which reference TRBV18 and TRBJ1-1 provide the parts outside the CDR3, is NAGVMQNPRHLVRRRGQEARLRCSPMKGHSHVYWYRQLPEEGLKFMVYLQKENIIDESGMPKERFSAEFPKEGPSILRIQQVVRGDSAAYFCASSPGEGNTEAFFGQGTRLTVV.